This is a list of T cell receptor beta chains from one sample in a study of blood T cell repertoires in COVID-19. The repertoire was sequenced with immunoSEQ multiplex PCR; TCRdb's copy has only in-frame clones and lacks some. The sample lists 450,000 or so clones, 90% occurring once. Sequencing was performed on PBMCs or T cells enriched from blood (not recorded which). The origin of the receptors is a man aged 18 to 30 who had recovered from COVID-19. Both conserved end residues are trimmed from each CDR3.

v_call,cdr3_aa
TRBV9,ASSVDAGGPGGELF
TRBV5-1,ASRRDEKLF
TRBV27,ASSLSGSSYNEQF
TRBV7-6,ASYPGGSGYT
TRBV5-6,ASSFRGSSYNEQF
TRBV7-3,ASSLTRTATGYT
TRBV15,ATSRDRFPAGDVGELF
TRBV5-4,ASQDRGNTGELF
TRBV7-9,ASSSSGGTEAF
TRBV11-3,ASSLEGTLRNSPLH
TRBV11-2,ASSVRDRDYGYT
TRBV13,ASSLRPALTRDSKSSREKLF
TRBV5-6,ASSLPGGDEQF
TRBV9,ASSLSYSSYNEQF
TRBV19,ASRPGQVNTEAF
TRBV7-2,ASSPTGWNQPQH
TRBV10-3,AISEAGDGTGELF
TRBV10-1,ASSPRDSPGWAF
TRBV18,ASSPGARNEQF
TRBV6-6,ASSYSLAPQH
TRBV30,AWSGLPNTGELF
TRBV13,ASSGPGTFTSSYEQY
TRBV5-1,ASSLAASGIYNEQF
TRBV3-1/TRBV3-2,ASSLFVVTSGTSHNEQF
TRBV29-1,SVGQGRYEQY
TRBV3-1/TRBV3-2,ASSQGTGVGNQPQH
TRBV6-5,ATDRGGEQY
TRBV10-3,AVSSMRGPNTGELF
TRBV12-3/TRBV12-4,ASSHNSNQPQH
TRBV28,ASRQPGTGGYGYT
TRBV5-1,ASRSTGGNTEAF
TRBV5-5,ASSSGTSPSYEQY
TRBV4-1,ASSHPGREKRGYT
TRBV25-1,ASSTSINTIY
TRBV2,ASSDTANQPQH
TRBV25-1,ASSEGASGTENTGELF
TRBV7-9,ASSAGTPEQY
TRBV2,ASSPSGTGEGKLF
TRBV14,ASSHLGGTGFEKLF
TRBV27,ASSDLAGAYNEQF
TRBV7-2,ASSSRTSGGAETQY
TRBV4-1,ASSLQPGQVVYGYT
TRBV4-1,ASSPGQDNTEAF
TRBV28,ASGPVYEQY
TRBV7-9,ASSLYDSNTGELF
TRBV4-1,ASSHPAGTDEAF
TRBV2,ASSEVAQSYEQY
TRBV5-4,ASSLSARLNNEQF
TRBV9,ASSEGTRTRRDNEQF
TRBV5-3,ARSLEGGCSSYNEQF
TRBV12-3/TRBV12-4,ASTLGAQGEQF
TRBV3-1/TRBV3-2,ASSQDTSGGAFRETQY
TRBV2,ASKRGLNSPLH
TRBV11-2,ASTFRDTGKGELF